This TCR beta chain was recovered during a study of beta chain features in type 1 diabetes (dated by TCRdb to the late 2010s). Turning to the overall study: Mean age, gender distribution, total cell number and subset yield were not different between patients and healthy donors. A total of over 95,000,000 sorted cells were examined across all samples, and RNA yield correlated strongly with the number of cells per subset. In the study, recently diagnosed type 1 diabetes patients and matched healthy donors were compared on the TCRB repertoires of their sorted circulating CD4+ T cell subsets. Regulatory and stem cell-like memory subsets were obtained from only 8 patients and about 8 healthy donors, while naive and central memory subsets were obtained from all 28 donors. The paper's findings and limits, for the study overall: Because small numbers of individuals were included in the HLA sub-analyses, any influence of HLA type on TCRB rearrangement was left unresolved. At VDJ recombination sites, patients with type 1 diabetes made fewer insertions and deleted more nucleotides, a pattern implying thymic rearrangement abnormalities. Naive, central memory and regulatory TCRB repertoires appeared to be more similar among patients than among healthy donors. Shorter templates might be favored by PCR, yet because patient and control samples were amplified and corrected together, any such skew would affect both groups equally. A moderate but significant shortening of TCRB CDR3 length was observed in type 1 diabetes patients in all four CD4+ subsets. Because cDNA rather than genomic DNA was sequenced, highly expressing activated cells could have been over-represented, although no difference in activation and CD3 levels was found between groups.

The CDR3 starts with the cysteine, ends with the phenylalanine, and has 16 residues. The retained sequence is limited to the CDR3, 48 bases, with the frame set at the first base. Deletion took 0 bases off V and 1 base off J, with a span of 12 bases between the germline ends. Each donor gave one peripheral blood draw, approximately 110 mL on average, collected into heparinised tubes. Using a panel that included CD45RO, CCR7, CD25, CD127, CD95 and CD27, naive, central memory, regulatory and stem cell-like memory CD4+ T cells were sorted on a BD FACSAria II. All sorted populations exceeded 98% purity. PBMCs were isolated immediately by Lymphoprep density gradient centrifugation and stained directly without culture. Samples were stained and sorted in pairs, with one healthy donor and one patient per experiment, so that batch effects were minimized. All of the isolated RNA was reverse transcribed with the High Capacity cDNA Reverse Transcription Kit, so expressed TCRB transcripts were sequenced. Deep immunoSEQ sequencing was performed on naive, central memory and regulatory T cell samples, with an average of roughly 3.6 million total reads per sample. Sorted cells were lysed in RLT buffer, and RNA was extracted using DNase-treated RNeasy Micro or Mini kits according to cell number. Each cell subset was processed separately to prevent cross-contamination, with patient and healthy donor samples processed together. Using the immunoSEQ multiplex PCR, TCRB sequences were amplified from cDNA into 87-bp fragments spanning the CDR3 region. The amplicons were sequenced using the Illumina HiSeq platform. The study's own analysis went as follows. Synthetic template baselines were used to correct PCR bias computationally, reads within Hamming distance 2 were collapsed, and singletons that could not be merged were discarded. By aligning reads against IMGT, V, D and J genes, CDR3 length, and insertions or deletions at six rearrangement sites were assigned. Clonotype counts were normalized to sorted cell number within each subset before computing true diversity and Gini coefficients with the tcR R package. Repertoire sharing was quantified using the overlap coefficient calculated on TCRB nucleotide sequences. TCRdb retrieved this table from immuneACCESS and kept in-frame rearrangements only. Not all clones are present; in checked studies, unresolved V genes account for under half, and no reason is known for the remainder. V and J calls and clone size come straight from that table; D and trimming were deduced from the DNA. Here the sample has almost 350,000 clones; roughly 9% occur a single time. Clones ranked in the top ten supply 0.9% to 1.1% of the sample.

A few counts support this clone. It has no known antigen specificity. Qualities for individual bases were not recorded, and no much larger clone is one base off. The sequence was collected from a man aged 25-45 years with type 1 diabetes. Here the chain combines TRBV23-1 and TRBJ1-1, with the D segment identity uncertain. TRBV23-1 is an ORF, and what it does is uncertain. Sequencing input: central memory CD4+ T cells from blood. The CDR3 reads as follows: CASSQSRGGKNTEAFF. The nucleotides read TGCGCCAGCAGTCAATCGAGAGGAGGGAAGAACACTGAAGCTTTCTTT.